This T cell receptor (beta chain) was sequenced in a study of STAT5B mutations in CD4+ large granular lymphocyte leukemia. Study outcomes and limitations: Around 25% of private leukemic clonotypes occurred rarely in other patients' non-leukemic repertoires.

The V and J ends lost 1 base and 4 bases respectively, with 6 bases between them. Germline V gene lookup returns CDR1 SGHKS and CDR2 YYEKEE (reference sequence). The CDR3 is made up of 13 amino acids. About this clone itself: Its target is unknown.

Assay used: immunoSEQ multiplex PCR; TCRdb lists only in-frame clones, some missing. The sample records under 35,000 clones, about 70% being singletons. The rearrangement uses TRBV5-5 and TRBJ1-5; D not certain. The material sequenced was CD4+ T cells from blood buffy coats. This sequence was found in a human donor in good health. CDR3 coding DNA: TGTGCCAGCAGCTTGCTTTGGAATCAGCCCCAGCATTTT. Its translation is CASSLLWNQPQHF.